Shown below are 8 T cell receptor beta chains from a single sample sequenced in a study of neurological immune-mediated disorders. From the 5' RACE reads, TCRdb called clonotypes with MiXCR, one entry per CDR3 protein. The sample consists of roughly 52,000 distinct CDR3 sequences, 3.5% to 4% of them appearing once. The specimen sequenced was CD4+ T cells from blood. Every receptor here comes from a woman aged 35 to 49 with multiple sclerosis.

This clonotype has at least ten counts. The V call is TRBV3-1, the J call TRBJ1-2; TRBD1 is a possible D gene (5 bases). The CDR3 contains 14 residues. Germline V CDR1 and CDR2: LGHDT, YNNKEL (reference sequence). V gave up 1 base and J gave up 8 bases, with 14 bases separating them. The CDR3 DNA follows: TGTGCCAGCAGCCAAGTAGAACAGGTGCGGGGCTACACCTTC. Its protein is CASSQVEQVRGYTF.

This clonotype was observed at least ten times. The chain uses TRBV15 and TRBJ2-2; D is undetermined. Germline CDR1 is LNHNV and CDR2 is YYDKDF (reference sequence). The CDR3 spans 12 residues. V lost 2 bases, J lost 6 bases, and 4 bases lay in between. This CDR3 reads CATSRYAGELFF. CDR3 nucleotide sequence: TGTGCCACCAGCAGATATGCCGGGGAGCTGTTTTTT.

This clonotype appeared many times. J is TRBJ2-4 and V is TRBV7-2, with 7 nucleotides matching TRBD2. The trim removed 5 bases at V and 8 bases at J, leaving 6 bases unmatched. Germline V lookup: CDR1 SGHTA, CDR2 FQGNSA. This CDR3 has 13 residues. CDR3 coding DNA: TGTGCCAGCAGCCCCGGGGGGAGGGACATTCAGTACTTC. It codes for CASSPGGRDIQYF.

This clonotype was counted at least ten times. This chain links TRBV6-2 or TRBV6-3 with TRBJ2-3; D is perhaps TRBD2 (6 bases). The CDR3 runs 14 residues. Trimming stripped 7 bases from V and 5 bases from J, with 16 bases between. Germline V lookup: CDR1 MNHEY, CDR2 SVGEGT. In DNA, the CDR3 is TGTGCCAGCACCTTAGCGGCCACTAGAGATACGCAGTATTTT. Residues: CASTLAATRDTQYF.

This clonotype was recorded at least ten times. This chain connects TRBV25-1 to TRBJ2-1; TRBD2 aligns across 7 bases. Germline V gives CDR1 MGHDK, CDR2 SYGVNS. The CDR3 consists of 15 residues. J was trimmed by 3 bases and V by 1 base; bases with no gene match: 3. The CDR3 region is CASSELGRDYNEQFF. CDR3 bases: TGTGCCAGCAGTGAATTGGGGAGGGACTACAATGAGCAGTTCTTC.

This clonotype was seen at least ten times. The CDR3 nucleotides are TGCGCCAGCAGCTGGACATCGACTCTAGCGGGGGGCGGGAACATTCAGTACTTC. It codes for CASSWTSTLAGGGNIQYF. The genes are TRBV5-1 and TRBJ2-4, with 11 bases identical to TRBD2. The junction had 15 bases not matched to a gene; V was cut back by 3 bases and J by 7 bases. The CDR3 has 18 amino acids. CDR1 SGHRS and CDR2 YFSETQ come from the germline V gene.

Many counts were recorded for this clonotype. The chain is built from TRBV7-2 and TRBJ2-5, with 8 bases aligning to TRBD2. CDR1 and CDR2 (germline): SGHTA, FQGNSA. This CDR3 region has 15 residues. J gave up 5 bases and V 3 bases, and 8 bases lay outside the gene matches. The CDR3 spells CASSFQRGGGETQYF. Written as DNA, the CDR3 is TGTGCCAGCAGCTTCCAACGGGGGGGCGGGGAGACCCAGTACTTC.

This clonotype was counted many times. The chain is built from TRBV5-4 and TRBJ1-3, with 8 bases matching TRBD1. J gave up 0 bases and V 3 bases, and 14 bases lay outside the gene matches. The CDR3 extends over 19 amino acids. Per the germline V gene, CDR1 is SGHNT and CDR2 is YYREEE (reference sequence). The CDR3 sequence is CASSSGATGTGISGNTIYF. For the CDR3, the DNA is TGTGCCAGCAGCTCGGGAGCCACCGGGACAGGCATCTCTGGAAACACCATATATTTT.